The 16 T cell receptor beta chains given below trace back to one sample, sequenced in a study of OX40 agonist ivuxolimab in advanced cancers. Data came from immunoSEQ multiplex PCR; TCRdb stores just in-frame clones and leaves some out. The sample has some 51,000 clones, about 86% seen once. The sequences come from CD4+ or CD8+ T cells sorted from blood, collected in a trial of the OX40 agonist ivuxolimab. Source of these receptors: an adult with an advanced solid tumor such as melanoma, head and neck, liver or kidney cancer.

The chain has TRBV5-1 and TRBJ2-5, with 7 bases that match TRBD1. The CDR3 loop spans 14 amino acids. Germline V gene lookup returns CDR1 SGHRS and CDR2 YFSETQ. V lost 4 bases and J lost 2; bases outside the gene matches: 5. CDR3 region: CASSPRDSQETQYF. The DNA of the CDR3 is TGCGCCAGCAGCCCCCGGGACAGTCAAGAGACCCAGTACTTC.

J is TRBJ2-1 and V is TRBV5-4, with 12 bases lining up with TRBD2. CDR3 length: 16 amino acids. V was clipped by 4 bases and J by 9 bases; unmatched bases: 11. Germline CDR1 SGHNT, CDR2 YYREEE (reference sequence). As DNA, the CDR3 is TGTGCCAGCAGCCCGACTAGCGGGAGAAGATTCGGTGAGCAGTTCTTC. Protein sequence: CASSPTSGRRFGEQFF.

The J gene is TRBJ2-5, the V gene TRBV19; 13 nucleotides agree with TRBD2. J lost 2 bases, V lost 2 bases, and 11 bases had no gene match. The CDR3 is 19 amino acids. CDR1 LNHDA and CDR2 SQIVND come from the germline V gene (reference sequence). In DNA, the CDR3 is TGTGCCAGTAGTATATCACTAGCGGGAGGGCCCAAGGGACAAGAGACCCAGTACTTC. Translating it yields CASSISLAGGPKGQETQYF.

This clone turned up a few times. This chain links TRBV5-6 with TRBJ2-5; 7 bases fit TRBD1. From germline, CDR1 is SGHDT and CDR2 YYEEEE. Trimming at V came to 1 base and at J to 0 bases, leaving 9 bases not matched to a gene. The CDR3 extends over 17 amino acids. The CDR3 coding sequence is TGTGCCAGCAGCTTGAAGGGACAGTCAGAGTACCAAGAGACCCAGTACTTC. This sequence encodes CASSLKGQSEYQETQYF.

The chain carries TRBV2 and TRBJ2-5; TRBD2 is a possible D gene (6 bases). Germline V gene data show CDR1 as SNHLY and CDR2 as FYNNEI. The ends were cut back, 6 bases at V and 5 bases at J, with 16 bases in the middle. The CDR3 runs to 14 residues. The CDR3 reads CASRAGLVWETQYF. The CDR3 bases are TGTGCCAGCAGGGCGGGACTCGTTTGGGAGACCCAGTACTTC.

This rearrangement joins TRBV5-5 to TRBJ2-7; 9 nucleotides line up with TRBD1. J lost 4 bases, V lost 1 base, and 6 bases had no gene match. There are 15 residues in the CDR3. Germline assignment: CDR1 SGHKS and CDR2 YYEKEE (reference sequence). The CDR3 reads CASSLTGDRAYEQYF. CDR3 DNA: TGTGCCAGCAGCTTGACTGGGGACAGGGCTTACGAGCAGTACTTC.

The V call is TRBV5-1, the J call TRBJ2-2; D uncertain. The V and J ends lost 0 bases and 5 bases respectively, with 5 bases between them. The CDR3 is 13 amino acids. Germline V gives CDR1 SGHRS, CDR2 YFSETQ. In DNA form, the CDR3 reads TGCGCCAGCAGCTTGGTTCAAACCGGGGAGCTGTTTTTT. It translates to CASSLVQTGELFF.

The gene calls are TRBV6-5 and TRBJ1-1; D is unclear. The CDR3 is made up of 11 amino acids. CDR1 and CDR2 (germline): MNHEY, SVGAGI. V dropped 10 bases and J dropped 0 bases, with 6 bases sitting between them. The chain's CDR3 is CATRMNTEAFF. As DNA, the CDR3 is TGTGCCACGAGAATGAACACTGAAGCTTTCTTT.

This rearrangement joins TRBV19 to TRBJ2-2, with no clear D. Germline CDR1 and CDR2: LNHDA and SQIVND (reference sequence). V lost 5 bases and J lost 0, with 16 bases in between. The CDR3 sequence is 17 residues long. CDR3 amino acids: CASSSRYGVPNTGELFF. DNA for the CDR3: TGTGCCAGTAGTTCCCGTTATGGAGTTCCGAACACCGGGGAGCTGTTTTTT.

With respect to this clone: Other DNA variants within this sample encode the same CDR3. The CDR3 spells CSASRTDTQYF. The CDR3 DNA is TGCAGTGCTAGCAGAACAGATACGCAGTATTTT. The chain recombines TRBV20-1 with TRBJ2-3, with unresolved D. CDR1 is DFQATT, CDR2 SNEGSKA, per germline (reference sequence). V lost 3 bases and J 3 bases, leaving 4 bases between the germline ends. The CDR3 spans 11 residues.

V is TRBV5-1 and J is TRBJ2-6; the match to TRBD1 covers 9 bases. This CDR3 spans 19 amino acids. Trimming cost V 4 bases and J 0 bases; bases outside gene matches: 11. The V gene's germline CDR1 is SGHRS and CDR2 YFSETQ. CDR3 protein: CASSPASTGGVSGANVLTF. The CDR3 DNA follows: TGCGCCAGCAGCCCGGCCTCTACAGGGGGCGTCTCTGGGGCCAACGTCCTGACTTTC.

The V gene is TRBV4-2, the J gene TRBJ2-1, with D uncertain. Germline V CDR1 and CDR2: LGHNA, YNFKEQ. This CDR3 contains 16 residues. V shed 1 base and J shed 0 bases, with 10 bases lying between them. The chain's CDR3 is CASSQGTGPSYNEQFF. DNA for the CDR3: TGTGCCAGCAGCCAAGGAACCGGGCCCTCCTACAATGAGCAGTTCTTC.

The chain links TRBV5-1 to TRBJ1-1; possibly TRBD1 for D (6 bases). This CDR3 contains 15 residues. Germline V gene lookup returns CDR1 SGHRS and CDR2 YFSETQ. Trimming took 0 bases from V and 4 from J, leaving 13 bases between them. CDR3 DNA: TGCGCCAGCAGCTTGGGACAGGTCGGAAGCACTGAAGCTTTCTTT. As protein: CASSLGQVGSTEAFF. The full variable domain, completed using reference TRBV5-1 and TRBJ1-1, is KAGVTQTPRYLIKTRGQQVTLSCSPISGHRSVSWYQQTPGQGLQFLFEYFSETQRNKGNFPGRFSGRQFSNSRSEMNVSTLELGDSALYLCASSLGQVGSTEAFFGQGTRLTVV.

By share of the sample, this clone is medium-sized. This chain links TRBV4-1 with TRBJ2-7; 11 bases match TRBD2. The CDR3 spans 15 residues. J lost 3 bases, V lost 4 bases, and 5 bases had no gene match. Per germline, CDR1 MGHRA and CDR2 YSYEKL. The CDR3 spells CASSPTLAGDYEQYF. CDR3 in DNA: TGCGCCAGCAGCCCAACACTAGCGGGAGACTACGAGCAGTACTTC.

This clone occurred a few times. The CDR3 protein is CAWRRPSMNTEAFF. CDR3 DNA sequence: TGTGCCTGGAGAAGGCCTTCTATGAACACTGAAGCTTTCTTT. V is TRBV30 and J is TRBJ1-1; D gene unclear. CDR3 length equals 14 residues. Germline loops: CDR1 GTSNPN, CDR2 SVGIG (reference sequence). The V gene lost 3 bases and the J gene lost 0 bases, with 11 bases spanning the gap.

The genes are TRBV10-3 and TRBJ2-7; 8 bases match TRBD1. J gave up 3 bases and V 2 bases, and 3 bases lay outside the gene matches. This CDR3 has 14 residues. Germline V gives CDR1 ENHRY, CDR2 SYGVKD. The CDR3 protein is CAISETGQGYEQYF. The DNA of the CDR3 is TGTGCCATCAGTGAGACAGGACAGGGCTACGAGCAGTACTTC.